What follows is one TCR beta chain and its context. Its antigen is as yet unknown. The sample is drawn from a study of CD8 T cells in Susac syndrome. Study observations and caveats: The study conceded that relatively few individuals underwent its TCR sequencing and HLA analysis.

The RNA input was about 0.45 to 1 ug, and it was reverse transcribed with random hexamers. TCR beta CDR3 was amplified by immunoSEQ multiplex PCR. This amplification extended across 54 Vbeta and 13 Jbeta segments. Each CDR3 protein gets one entry after TCRdb re-called the immunoSEQ multiplex PCR reads with MiXCR. The table shows about 200,000 distinct CDR3 sequences, with approximately 96% occurring only once. Trimming stripped 0 bases from V and 7 bases from J, with 15 bases between. In germline, CDR1 is SNHLY, CDR2 FYNNEI. The CDR3 is made up of 15 amino acids. The multiple sclerosis control group was made up of treatment-naive patients with stable or active relapsing-remitting disease. Bulk CD8+ and CD4+ cells came from magnetic negative isolation; CD8+ TEMRA by FACS.

The source of this sequence is a human donor with multiple sclerosis. The rearrangement uses TRBV2 and TRBJ1-2; the D gene is possibly TRBD1 (5 bases). Specimen: CD4+ T cells from PBMCs. The CDR3 region has the DNA TGTGCCAGCAGTGAAGCGATCATCGGGGCGTCTGGCTACACCTTC. This translates into CASSEAIIGASGYTF.